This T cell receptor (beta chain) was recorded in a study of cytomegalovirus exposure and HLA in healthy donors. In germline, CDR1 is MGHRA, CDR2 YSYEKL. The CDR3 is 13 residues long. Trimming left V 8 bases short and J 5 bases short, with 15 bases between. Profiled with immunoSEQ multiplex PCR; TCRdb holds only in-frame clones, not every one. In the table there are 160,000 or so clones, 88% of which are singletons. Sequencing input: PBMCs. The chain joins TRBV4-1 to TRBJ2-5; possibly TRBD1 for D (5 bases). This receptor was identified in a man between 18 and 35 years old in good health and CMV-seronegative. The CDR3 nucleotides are TGCGCCAGCGGGGATGGGCCAGGGGAGACCCAGTACTTC. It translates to CASGDGPGETQYF.